This TCR beta chain was identified in a study of spatial heterogeneity in lung cancer. Study-level points and caveats: Mutation tallies in tumors tracked expanded intratumoral alpha and beta TCR counts.

Specified time point: sample taken at primary tumor resection. The V gene end was trimmed by 1 base and the J gene end by 7 bases; junction bases not matched to a gene: 6. The V gene's germline CDR1 is SGHTA and CDR2 FQGNSA. This CDR3 has 15 amino acids. This clonotype is medium-sized in the sample. The antigen is unknown. Since the library was made to target alpha chains, this beta chain is a stray read and its abundance is not meaningful. TCRdb reprocessed the 5' RACE reads with MiXCR, giving one entry per CDR3 protein. The table lists around 7,800 distinct CDR3 sequences, 8.2% of them singletons. This clonotype was sampled from a male donor with early-stage non-small cell lung cancer. This chain joins TRBV7-2 and TRBJ1-4, with 7 nucleotides matching TRBD1. The specimen comprised lung tumor tissue, sampled at surgery. CDR3 sequence reads: CASSLGGGFGEKLFF. As DNA, the CDR3 is TGTGCCAGCAGCTTAGGAGGGGGCTTCGGTGAAAAACTGTTTTTT. Based on the CDR3 plus reference TRBV7-2 and TRBJ1-4, the full variable domain is GAGVSQSPSNKVTEKGKDVELRCDPISGHTALYWYRQSLGQGLEFLIYFQGNSAPDKSGLPSDRFSAERTGGSVSTLTIQRTQQEDSAVYLCASSLGGGFGEKLFFGSGTQLSVL.